These 19 T cell receptor beta chains share one sample of origin, sequenced in a study of cytomegalovirus exposure and HLA in healthy donors. 60 Vbeta and 13 Jbeta primers were used in PCR. TCRdb keeps only in-frame clones here, not all; method: immunoSEQ multiplex PCR. In the table there are under 200,000 clones, approximately 75% of which are singletons. The specimen was PBMCs. These TCRs come from a woman younger than 35 in good health and CMV-seronegative.

This clone was recorded a few times. In nucleotides, the CDR3 is TGTGCCAGCAGCTTAGCTGCGGGACAGGGTACCTACGAGCAGTACTTC. Translating it yields CASSLAAGQGTYEQYF. The chain uses TRBV7-8 and TRBJ2-7, with 9 bases that match TRBD1. The CDR3 length is 16 residues. Looked up from germline, CDR1 is SGHVS and CDR2 is FQNEAQ. Unmatched junction bases numbered 5, after V lost 0 bases and J lost 2 bases.

The chain joins TRBV25-1 to TRBJ1-2, with TRBD1 as a possible D gene (6 bases). Germline CDR1 and CDR2: MGHDK and SYGVNS. CDR3 length: 14 residues. V lost 3 bases, J lost 7 bases, and 15 bases lay in between. The CDR3 loop reads CASSDPGGSRGYTF. The CDR3 DNA reads as TGTGCCAGCAGTGACCCTGGGGGCTCTCGTGGCTACACCTTC.

V and J are TRBV28 and TRBJ2-7; weak D call: TRBD2 (5 bases). With 7 bases removed from V and 3 bases from J, the gap between germline ends came to 19 bases. Germline V gene sequence: CDR1 MDHEN, CDR2 SYDVKM. The CDR3 runs 15 residues. In DNA, the CDR3 is TGTGCCAGCACCCGGCCCCGGCTAGCCAGCTACGAGCAGTACTTC. Translated, it gives CASTRPRLASYEQYF.

The chain recombines TRBV29-1 with TRBJ2-3, with D possibly being TRBD1 (6 bases). Trimming left V 6 bases short and J 6 bases short, with 22 bases between. Per the germline V gene, CDR1 is SQVTM and CDR2 is ANQGSEA. This CDR3 has 15 residues. CDR3 sequence: CSVQKNGIQGDTQYF. The CDR3 nucleotides are TGCAGCGTCCAAAAAAACGGTATACAGGGCGATACGCAGTATTTT.

Note on this clone: One end of the junction fails to match germline, which may point to a read error. The rearrangement uses TRBV7-9 and TRBJ2-7, with a tentative D call TRBD2 (6 bases). The CDR3 spans 13 residues. CDR1 is SEHNR, CDR2 FQNEAQ, per germline (reference sequence). CDR3 sequence reads: CSSRSAGLGEQYF. CDR3 sequence (DNA): TGTTCCAGCAGGAGTGCGGGGCTGGGGGAGCAGTACTTC.

This clone appeared a few times. The chain links TRBV2 to TRBJ1-4, with 9 bases matching TRBD1. In germline, CDR1 is SNHLY, CDR2 FYNNEI. CDR3 size: 14 residues. V dropped 9 bases and J dropped 5; count of bases not matched to a gene: 7. The chain's CDR3 is CASAGTGSNEKLFF. The DNA for the CDR3 is TGTGCCAGTGCGGGGACAGGGTCGAATGAAAAACTGTTTTTT.

This clone has just one count. The chain's CDR3 is CASSRTGEYGYTF. The CDR3 nucleotides are TGTGCCAGCAGTCGGACAGGGGAATATGGCTACACCTTC. This chain joins TRBV6-1 and TRBJ1-2; 9 bases line up with TRBD1. The CDR3 totals 13 residues. Germline V gene lookup returns CDR1 MNHNS and CDR2 SASEGT. The V and J ends lost 5 bases and 5 bases, in that order; junction bases with no gene match: 3.

The CDR3 sequence is CASSLRSSGYEQYF. The CDR3 region has the DNA TGTGCCAGCAGCTTAAGGTCTAGCGGCTACGAGCAGTACTTC. The rearrangement links TRBV7-9 to TRBJ2-5; 7 nucleotides agree with TRBD2. The assigned J gene may be wrong: the sequence end matches TRBJ2-7 better. In germline, CDR1 is SEHNR, CDR2 FQNEAQ (reference sequence). The CDR3 has 14 residues.

V and J are TRBV7-2 and TRBJ2-7; 11 bases line up with TRBD2. V was clipped by 5 bases and J by 3 bases; unmatched bases: 6. Germline CDR1 is SGHTA and CDR2 is FQGNSA. The CDR3 runs 15 residues. The DNA for the CDR3 is TGTGCCAGCAGCCATCCTAGCGGGAGGCTCTACGAGCAGTACTTC. Its protein is CASSHPSGRLYEQYF.

The chain has TRBV7-8 and TRBJ1-1, with unresolved D. The CDR3 has 12 residues. Trimming cost V 4 bases and J 11 bases, with 14 bases left between them. Germline V gene sequence: CDR1 SGHVS, CDR2 FQNEAQ. The DNA for the CDR3 is TGTGCCAGCAGCTCCGACATTTCGAAGGCTTTCTTT. This sequence encodes CASSSDISKAFF.

The rearrangement uses TRBV6-1 and TRBJ2-7; D is unclear. V dropped 4 bases and J dropped 0 bases, with 16 bases sitting between them. The CDR3 has 16 residues. CDR1 is MNHNS, CDR2 SASEGT, per germline. The CDR3 coding sequence is TGTGCCAGCAGTGCTTATATACCGATTAGCTCCTACGAGCAGTACTTC. Amino acids: CASSAYIPISSYEQYF.

This chain connects TRBV27 to TRBJ2-4, with D perhaps TRBD1 (6 bases). This CDR3 spans 16 amino acids. The V and J ends lost 3 bases and 0 bases respectively, with 12 bases between them. The germline V gene has CDR1 MNHEY and CDR2 SMNVEV (reference sequence). The CDR3 DNA follows: TGTGCCAGCAGTTTCCCAGGGGCCATAGCCAAAAACATTCAGTACTTC. Protein: CASSFPGAIAKNIQYF.

To note about this clone: A read error may produce the germline difference seen at one junction end. The chain recombines TRBV7-9 with TRBJ2-4; the D gene is possibly TRBD2 (6 bases). The V gene's germline CDR1 is SEHNR and CDR2 FQNEAQ (reference sequence). CDR3 length equals 17 residues. In nucleotides, the CDR3 is TGTTCCAGCAGCTTCCCTGGGGGGTCTTCGGCCAAAAACATTCAGTACTTC. Translating it yields CSSSFPGGSSAKNIQYF.

The chain combines TRBV19 with TRBJ1-5; D is ambiguous. Germline loops: CDR1 LNHDA, CDR2 SQIVND (reference sequence). Between the trimmed V and J ends, which lost 5 bases and 5 bases, there was a span of 10 bases. The CDR3 contains 13 residues. CDR3 nucleotide sequence: TGTGCCAGTAGTGACTACAAGGATCAGCCCCAGCATTTT. Translated: CASSDYKDQPQHF.

The V and J genes are TRBV25-1 and TRBJ1-5; D perhaps matches TRBD1 (5 bases). The CDR3 spans 16 residues. V was clipped by 4 bases and J by 0 bases, with 13 bases between them. Per germline, CDR1 MGHDK and CDR2 SYGVNS. CDR3 sequence: CASSVGRGDSNQPQHF. The CDR3 DNA reads TGTGCCAGCAGTGTCGGGAGGGGAGATAGCAATCAGCCCCAGCATTTT.

Only a few counts were recorded for this clone. V usage is TRBV6-6 and J usage is TRBJ1-5; D remains unclear. The ends were cut back, 6 bases at V and 0 bases at J, with 9 bases in the middle. In germline, CDR1 is MNHNY, CDR2 SVGAGI (reference sequence). The CDR3 runs 14 residues. The CDR3 DNA reads as TGTGCCAGCAGCGAGAGCGATAGCAATCAGCCCCAGCATTTT. Its translation: CASSESDSNQPQHF.

This chain joins TRBV19 and TRBJ1-5; 8 bases fit TRBD1. This CDR3 is 15 amino acids long. Per germline, CDR1 LNHDA and CDR2 SQIVND (reference sequence). J gave up 7 bases and V 5 bases, and 10 bases lay outside the gene matches. CDR3 protein: CASSPVGQGAQPQHF. The CDR3 bases are TGTGCCAGTAGTCCCGTCGGACAGGGCGCGCAGCCCCAGCATTTT.

This chain joins TRBV7-3 and TRBJ2-7, with 10 bases that match TRBD2. Trimming took 5 bases from V and 0 from J; bases not matched to a gene: 4. The CDR3 totals 15 residues. The germline V gene encodes CDR1 SGHTA and CDR2 FQGTGA. Written as DNA, the CDR3 is TGTGCCAGCAGCCCCACTAGCGGGGTCTCCTACGAGCAGTACTTC. As protein: CASSPTSGVSYEQYF.

The chain carries TRBV4-1 and TRBJ1-4, with D unresolved. Trimming cost V 1 base and J 8 bases, with 5 bases left between them. This CDR3 has 12 residues. The germline gives CDR1 MGHRA, CDR2 YSYEKL. The CDR3 here is CASSQVAEKLFF. In nucleotides, the CDR3 is TGCGCCAGCAGCCAAGTTGCGGAAAAACTGTTTTTT.